The T cell receptor (beta chain) under discussion was sequenced for a study of blood T cells in healthy people across ages. Regarding the study as a whole: Both higher diversity and more naive CD4+ cells marked long-lived donors when set against aged donors. Observed TCR beta diversity per million T cells went down as age went up. This fall followed a roughly linear course with age.

The germline CDR1 and CDR2 sequences are SGHTA and FQGNSA. The CDR3 has 13 amino acids. Trimming cost V 3 bases and J 9 bases, with 12 bases left between them. About this clonotype: What it recognizes is unknown. A read error may explain this, as a much larger clone is one base away.

For the second PCR, which ran for 7 to 11 cycles, a sample-barcoded 5' primer and a J-beta primer mix were used. TCRdb re-called the 5' RACE reads through MiXCR, storing one row per CDR3 protein. The sample has 630,000 or so distinct CDR3 sequences, roughly 31% seen once. V is TRBV7-2 and J is TRBJ2-1; the D gene is possibly TRBD1 (5 bases). What was sequenced was blood. The clonotype was recovered from a woman aged 80 or older in good health. CDR3 nucleotides: TGTGCCAGCAGCTTTAGCTGGGGCTTTGAGCAGTTCTTC. It codes for CASSFSWGFEQFF. The full variable domain, with the rest looked up from reference TRBV7-2 and TRBJ2-1, is GAGVSQSPSNKVTEKGKDVELRCDPISGHTALYWYRQSLGQGLEFLIYFQGNSAPDKSGLPSDRFSAERTGGSVSTLTIQRTQQEDSAVYLCASSFSWGFEQFFGPGTRLTVL.